This T cell receptor beta chain is drawn from a study of T cells after yellow fever vaccination. Overall study findings and caveats: Only a small proportion of the clonotypes turned up in both the CD4 and the CD8 compartments, likely arising from convergent recombination.

Via MiXCR, TCRdb re-called the 5' RACE reads, giving one row per CDR3 protein. The table has about 340,000 distinct CDR3 sequences, about 9.5% seen once. This clonotype has a count of ten or more. Antigen: not known. The source was PBMCs, collected on the day of the first yellow fever vaccination. This TCR was recovered from a man aged 18-30 years who received the YFV17D yellow fever vaccine.

The CDR3 sequence: CASSQGHKWDFPPLHF. The DNA for the CDR3 is TGCGCCAGCAGCCAAGGACATAAGTGGGACTTTCCACCCCTCCACTTT. This sequence joins TRBV4-3 and TRBJ1-6; a possible D gene is TRBD1 (5 bases). Germline V lookup: CDR1 LGHNA, CDR2 YSLEER. The V end was cut by 1 base, the J end by 11 bases, with 18 bases between. The CDR3 runs 16 residues.